This T cell receptor beta chain was captured by sequencing in a study of blood T cell repertoires in COVID-19 (dated by TCRdb to about 2020). For context, the study as a whole: Samples from collaborators originated in the United States, Italy and Spain and spanned both the acute and convalescent phases of COVID-19. The material from the prospective study consisted of cDNA or gDNA derived from T cells, B-cell-depleted T cells, or PBMCs. Subjects who had been exposed to COVID-19, were actively infected with it, or had recovered from it provided the deeply sampled blood TCRbeta repertoires that made up the dataset. The repertoires were released in a freely available public database meant as a resource for research on the immune response to SARS-CoV-2. The samples were drawn from the first 160 participants of the ongoing ImmuneRACE study and from 1,254 subjects provided by 6 global collaborators. The sample metadata nearly always contained a de-identified subject ID, COVID-19 status, age in years and sex. HLA class I and class II types, where available, came from metadata supplied by the sample provider rather than from assay-based typing.

The immunoSEQ Assay, a bias-controlled multiplex PCR, was used to amplify TCRbeta CDR3 regions from genomic DNA. In the original analysis: Nucleated cell counts per sample were estimated from amplification of reference gene primers within the assay. To quantify the absolute abundance of each unique TCRbeta CDR3 rearrangement, sequence reads were collapsed and filtered. For each sample, productive Simpson clonality was calculated as the square root of Simpson's diversity index over productive rearrangements. Here the immuneACCESS table is served through TCRdb, limited to in-frame sequences with V and J called. Missing clones are a known gap in these copies; in checked studies unresolved V genes cover under half, and the rest lacks a known reason. V and J calls and clone size follow that table, whereas D and trimming were derived from the DNA. The sample yields over 90,000 clones; approximately 82% were counted once. 9.5% to 10% of the sample goes to the ten largest clones.

The paper as a whole reports these results and caveats: How much clinical and demographic metadata was included differed by source and by participant, and the metadata was provided uncurated.

Collaborating institutions collected whole blood in K2EDTA tubes following their own protocols. For TCRbeta analysis, collaborators shipped samples as frozen whole blood, isolated PBMCs, or DNA extracted from either of those sample types. Comment on this clone: No antigen is known for it. The germline gene is not matched at one end of the junction; a read error may be the cause.

The TCR comes from a man aged 60 to 75 with active or convalescent COVID-19. The sample taken for sequencing was peripheral blood.

The nucleotide sequence is given as TGCAGTGCTAGACCCCAAGCGACCCAGTACTTC. The encoded protein is CSARPQATQYF. This sequence uses TRBV20-1 and TRBJ2-5, with no D gene named confidently. The CDR3 sequence holds 11 residues, the cysteine and phenylalanine included. The entry retains the CDR3 DNA only, 33 bases that are in frame from base 1. From a lookup of the germline V gene (reference sequence), CDR1 and CDR2 are DFQATT and SNEGSKA.